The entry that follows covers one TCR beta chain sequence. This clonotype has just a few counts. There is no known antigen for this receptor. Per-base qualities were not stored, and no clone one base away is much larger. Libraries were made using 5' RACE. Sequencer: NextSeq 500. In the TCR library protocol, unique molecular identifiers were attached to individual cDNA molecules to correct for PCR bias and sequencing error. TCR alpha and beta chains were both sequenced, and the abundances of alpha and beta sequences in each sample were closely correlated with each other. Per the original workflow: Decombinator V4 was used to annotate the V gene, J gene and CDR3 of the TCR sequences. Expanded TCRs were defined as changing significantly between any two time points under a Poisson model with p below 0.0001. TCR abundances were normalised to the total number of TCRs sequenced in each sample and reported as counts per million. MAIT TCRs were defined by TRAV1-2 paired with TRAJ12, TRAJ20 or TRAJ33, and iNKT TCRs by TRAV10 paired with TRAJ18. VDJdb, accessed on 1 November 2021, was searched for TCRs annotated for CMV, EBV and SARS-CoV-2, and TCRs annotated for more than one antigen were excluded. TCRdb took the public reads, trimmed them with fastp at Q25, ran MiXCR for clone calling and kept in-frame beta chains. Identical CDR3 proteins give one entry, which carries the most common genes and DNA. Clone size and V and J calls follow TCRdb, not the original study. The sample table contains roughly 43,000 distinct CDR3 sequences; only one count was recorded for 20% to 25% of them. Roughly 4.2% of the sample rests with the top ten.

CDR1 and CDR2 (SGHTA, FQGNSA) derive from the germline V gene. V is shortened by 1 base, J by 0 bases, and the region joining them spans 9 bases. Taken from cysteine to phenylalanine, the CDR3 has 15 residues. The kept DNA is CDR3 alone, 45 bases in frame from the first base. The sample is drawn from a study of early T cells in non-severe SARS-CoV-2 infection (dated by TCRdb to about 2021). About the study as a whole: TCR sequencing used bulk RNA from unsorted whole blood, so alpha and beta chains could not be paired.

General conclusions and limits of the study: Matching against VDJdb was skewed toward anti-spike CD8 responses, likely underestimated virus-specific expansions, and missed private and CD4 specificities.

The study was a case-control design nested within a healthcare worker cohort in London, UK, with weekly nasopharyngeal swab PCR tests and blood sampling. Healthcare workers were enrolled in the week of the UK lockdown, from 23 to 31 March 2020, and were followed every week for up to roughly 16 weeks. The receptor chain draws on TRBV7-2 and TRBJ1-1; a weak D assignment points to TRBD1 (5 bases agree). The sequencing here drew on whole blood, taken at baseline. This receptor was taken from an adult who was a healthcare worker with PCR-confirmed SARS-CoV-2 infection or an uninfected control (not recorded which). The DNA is TGTGCCAGCAGCTTAGGGGGCATATTGAACACTGAAGCTTTCTTT. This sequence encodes CASSLGGILNTEAFF.